This is a list of T cell receptor beta chains from one sample in a study of T-cell memory formation after mild COVID-19. One entry per CDR3 protein, called by TCRdb with MiXCR from the 5' RACE reads. The sample yields under 85,000 distinct CDR3 sequences, approximately 14% seen once. Sequenced input: PBMCs or a T cell subset sorted from them (not recorded which). The receptor source for this set is an adult woman who had mild COVID-19 (a few samples of this study predate the infection). Cell type and time point are not known. The CDR3 runs from the conserved cysteine through the conserved F or W. Each record gives: D gene, J gene, clone size, V gene, CDR3 DNA, CDR3 protein. D genes are given only for firm matches. For some rows the clone size is stated as once, few or many, or as a class when expanded; others skip it.

D gene: NA; J gene: TRBJ1-2; clone size: many; V gene: TRBV7-9; CDR3 DNA: TGTGCCAGCAGCTTAGCGGGCAATGGCTACACCTTC; CDR3 protein: CASSLAGNGYTF
D gene: NA; J gene: TRBJ2-7; clone size: many; V gene: TRBV4-3; CDR3 DNA: TGCGCCAGCAGCCAAGACACAGGAACTAGCTCCTACGAGCAGTACTTC; CDR3 protein: CASSQDTGTSSYEQYF
D gene: NA; J gene: TRBJ1-5; clone size: few; V gene: TRBV6-2/TRBV6-3; CDR3 DNA: TGTGCCAGCAGTTACTCCCGCGGCCCCCAGCATTTT; CDR3 protein: CASSYSRGPQHF
D gene: NA; J gene: TRBJ1-5; clone size: few; V gene: TRBV12-3/TRBV12-4; CDR3 DNA: TGTGCCAGCAGTCTCCAATTGGCTGGGTTTGGCAATCAGCCCCAGCATTTT; CDR3 protein: CASSLQLAGFGNQPQHF
D gene: NA; J gene: TRBJ2-1; clone size: NA; V gene: TRBV5-1; CDR3 DNA: TGCGCCAGCAGCCCCCCCAGGGTCGGGGGATACAATGAGCAGTTCTTC; CDR3 protein: CASSPPRVGGYNEQFF
D gene: TRBD2; J gene: TRBJ2-5; clone size: few; V gene: TRBV7-9; CDR3 DNA: TGTGCCAGCAGCTCCTTAGCGGGGGGTCGGCAAGAGACCCAGTACTTC; CDR3 protein: CASSSLAGGRQETQYF
D gene: TRBD2; J gene: TRBJ2-7; clone size: few; V gene: TRBV20-1; CDR3 DNA: TGCAGTGCTAGGGGGAGGGGTGACCTTGGCTACGAGCAGTACTTC; CDR3 protein: CSARGRGDLGYEQYF
D gene: NA; J gene: TRBJ1-2; clone size: few; V gene: TRBV3-1; CDR3 DNA: TGTGCCAGCAGCCCGGAGCTGGGGTCCTACTATGGCTACACCTTC; CDR3 protein: CASSPELGSYYGYTF
D gene: TRBD1; J gene: TRBJ2-1; clone size: few; V gene: TRBV7-9; CDR3 DNA: TGTGCCAGCACCCCCCCAAGAGAGGGGGCCTTCAATGAGCAGTTCTTC; CDR3 protein: CASTPPREGAFNEQFF
D gene: TRBD1; J gene: TRBJ2-1; clone size: few; V gene: TRBV7-9; CDR3 DNA: TGTGCCAGCAGCTTATGGGACAGATACAATGAGCAGTTCTTC; CDR3 protein: CASSLWDRYNEQFF
D gene: NA; J gene: TRBJ1-2; clone size: NA; V gene: TRBV5-1; CDR3 DNA: TGCGCCAGCAGCTTGGGGACCAGTGTCTATGGCTACACCTTC; CDR3 protein: CASSLGTSVYGYTF
D gene: NA; J gene: TRBJ1-1; clone size: NA; V gene: TRBV5-1; CDR3 DNA: TGCGCCACCTCGGTAGGGGTGAACACTGAAGCTTTCTTT; CDR3 protein: CATSVGVNTEAFF
D gene: NA; J gene: TRBJ2-3; clone size: NA; V gene: TRBV4-1; CDR3 DNA: TGCGCCAGCAGCCCCGAGAGCGCCGTACGCACAGATACGCAGTATTTT; CDR3 protein: CASSPESAVRTDTQYF
D gene: NA; J gene: TRBJ2-6; clone size: NA; V gene: TRBV19; CDR3 DNA: TGTGCCAGTAGTCCGGGGATGGACAGATTTGGGGCCAACGTCCTGACTTTC; CDR3 protein: CASSPGMDRFGANVLTF
D gene: NA; J gene: TRBJ2-1; clone size: few; V gene: TRBV7-8; CDR3 DNA: TGTGCCAGCAGCTCCGGAGGGTTCTACAATGAGCAGTTCTTC; CDR3 protein: CASSSGGFYNEQFF
D gene: TRBD1; J gene: TRBJ1-1; clone size: NA; V gene: TRBV2; CDR3 DNA: TGTGCCAGCAGTTTGGGACCCACAGGGGGCTTGAGATCTGAAGCTTTCTTT; CDR3 protein: CASSLGPTGGLRSEAFF
D gene: NA; J gene: TRBJ2-1; clone size: few; V gene: TRBV14; CDR3 DNA: TGTGCCAGCAGCCAAGTAAGATACAATGAGCAGTTCTTC; CDR3 protein: CASSQVRYNEQFF
D gene: NA; J gene: TRBJ2-7; clone size: NA; V gene: TRBV29-1; CDR3 DNA: TGCAGCGTTGGGGCGGCGAGCTCCTACGAGCAGTACTTC; CDR3 protein: CSVGAASSYEQYF
D gene: NA; J gene: TRBJ2-2; clone size: NA; V gene: TRBV29-1; CDR3 DNA: TGCAGCGTTGTGACAGGTCGGGCCGGGGAGCTGTTTTTT; CDR3 protein: CSVVTGRAGELFF
D gene: TRBD1; J gene: TRBJ2-7; clone size: many; V gene: TRBV29-1; CDR3 DNA: TGCAGCGTTGGGACAGGGGGCGACGAGCAGTACTTC; CDR3 protein: CSVGTGGDEQYF
D gene: NA; J gene: TRBJ2-7; clone size: NA; V gene: TRBV7-9; CDR3 DNA: TGTGCCAGCAGCTTAGCTCTCGAGCAGTACTTC; CDR3 protein: CASSLALEQYF
D gene: NA; J gene: TRBJ1-1; clone size: NA; V gene: TRBV7-3; CDR3 DNA: TGTGCCAGCAGCTTATTGGGGAGGAACACTGAAGCTTTCTTT; CDR3 protein: CASSLLGRNTEAFF
D gene: NA; J gene: TRBJ1-5; clone size: few; V gene: TRBV12-3/TRBV12-4; CDR3 DNA: TGTGCCAGCAGTTTCCCCCCGACAGGGCCCCAGCATTTT; CDR3 protein: CASSFPPTGPQHF
D gene: NA; J gene: TRBJ2-1; clone size: NA; V gene: TRBV5-1; CDR3 DNA: TGCGCCAGCGGTCTTAGGTCAGGGGCGGACAATGAGCAGTTCTTC; CDR3 protein: CASGLRSGADNEQFF
D gene: TRBD2; J gene: TRBJ2-3; clone size: NA; V gene: TRBV5-1; CDR3 DNA: TGCGCCAGCAGCCCGGGACTAGCGGGAGGGCCGAACACAGATACGCAGTATTTT; CDR3 protein: CASSPGLAGGPNTDTQYF
D gene: TRBD2; J gene: TRBJ2-1; clone size: NA; V gene: TRBV29-1; CDR3 DNA: TGCAGCGTTGGTAGCGGGAGGGTCTACAATGAGCAGTTCTTC; CDR3 protein: CSVGSGRVYNEQFF
D gene: TRBD2; J gene: TRBJ2-3; clone size: NA; V gene: TRBV7-6; CDR3 DNA: TGTGCCAGCAGCTGGACTAGCGGGAGTTCGGATACGCAGTATTTT; CDR3 protein: CASSWTSGSSDTQYF
D gene: NA; J gene: TRBJ1-1; clone size: NA; V gene: TRBV4-3; CDR3 DNA: TGCGCCAGCAGCCAAGGGAACACTGAAGCTTTCTTT; CDR3 protein: CASSQGNTEAFF
D gene: NA; J gene: TRBJ2-7; clone size: NA; V gene: TRBV6-2/TRBV6-3; CDR3 DNA: TGTGCCAGCGGGCAGCTTTCCTACGAGCAGTACTTC; CDR3 protein: CASGQLSYEQYF
D gene: NA; J gene: TRBJ2-2; clone size: NA; V gene: TRBV6-1; CDR3 DNA: TGTGCCAGCAGTGAATTGGCTAAATCTCTAAGTGCCGGGGAGCTGTTTTTT; CDR3 protein: CASSELAKSLSAGELFF
D gene: NA; J gene: TRBJ2-1; clone size: few; V gene: TRBV5-1; CDR3 DNA: TGCGCCAGCAGCTTGGGGGTCGGCTCCTACAATGAGCAGTTCTTC; CDR3 protein: CASSLGVGSYNEQFF
D gene: NA; J gene: TRBJ2-7; clone size: few; V gene: TRBV6-5; CDR3 DNA: TGTGCCAGCAGCTCGGGGGTTGCTTCATTCGAGCAGTACTTC; CDR3 protein: CASSSGVASFEQYF
D gene: TRBD1; J gene: TRBJ1-5; clone size: NA; V gene: TRBV5-6; CDR3 DNA: TGTGCCAGCAGCCCCGGACAGGGTAGAAGCAATCAGCCCCAGCATTTT; CDR3 protein: CASSPGQGRSNQPQHF
D gene: NA; J gene: TRBJ2-7; clone size: NA; V gene: TRBV10-3; CDR3 DNA: TGTGCCATCAGTGAGTCATGGCGCTACGAGCAGTACTTC; CDR3 protein: CAISESWRYEQYF
D gene: TRBD2; J gene: TRBJ2-3; clone size: NA; V gene: TRBV4-2; CDR3 DNA: TGTGCCAGCAGCCAAGCGCCTCGAGCGGGAGTCGAGGCGGATACGCAGTATTTT; CDR3 protein: CASSQAPRAGVEADTQYF
D gene: NA; J gene: TRBJ1-6; clone size: NA; V gene: TRBV12-3/TRBV12-4; CDR3 DNA: TGTGCCAGCAGTACCACCCCGGGGGGCTCACCCCTCCACTTT; CDR3 protein: CASSTTPGGSPLHF
D gene: NA; J gene: TRBJ2-2; clone size: few; V gene: TRBV2; CDR3 DNA: TGTGCCAGCAGTGACAGGGTTTCGAGCACCGGGGAGCTGTTTTTT; CDR3 protein: CASSDRVSSTGELFF
D gene: NA; J gene: TRBJ2-7; clone size: NA; V gene: TRBV24-1; CDR3 DNA: TGTGCCACCAGTGAAGACCTGGACTACGAGCAGTACTTC; CDR3 protein: CATSEDLDYEQYF
D gene: NA; J gene: TRBJ2-2; clone size: NA; V gene: TRBV7-3; CDR3 DNA: TGTGCCAGCAGCCCGACGGGACGGGCGAACACCGGGGAGCTGTTTTTT; CDR3 protein: CASSPTGRANTGELFF
D gene: NA; J gene: TRBJ2-3; clone size: NA; V gene: TRBV7-8; CDR3 DNA: TGTGCCAGCAGCTTAGGGACGACCTCTTTCACAGATACGCAGTATTTT; CDR3 protein: CASSLGTTSFTDTQYF
D gene: TRBD2; J gene: TRBJ2-7; clone size: few; V gene: TRBV6-5; CDR3 DNA: TGTGCCAGCAGTTGGACTAGCGGGAGTGACGAGCAGTACTTC; CDR3 protein: CASSWTSGSDEQYF